Listed below are T cell receptor beta chains from one sample, sequenced in a study of blood T cell repertoires in COVID-19. Profiling relied on immunoSEQ multiplex PCR, and the TCRdb table lists in-frame clones only, not all of them. Found here are about 120,000 clones, approximately 90% of them singletons; the top ten hold 1% to 1.5%. Sequencing was carried out using peripheral blood. These receptors originate from a woman of 80 years or more with acute or convalescent COVID-19. The CDR3 runs from the conserved cysteine through the conserved F or W. The D gene is left open where the match is weak. Clone size is shown for a subset of rows, as once, few, many or a class of expanded clone.

>TRBV6-1|-|-|TRBJ1-3
TGTGCCAGCAGTGACCCAGGGATCTCTGGAAACACCATATATTTT
CASSDPGISGNTIYF
>TRBV7-6|TRBD1|-|TRBJ2-1
TGTGCCAGCAGCTTAGCGCTATATACAGGGGGCTACAATGAGCAGTTCTTC
CASSLALYTGGYNEQFF
>TRBV6-4|-|-|TRBJ1-1
TGTGCCAGCAGAATTAACTCGAACACTGAAGCTTTCTTT
CASRINSNTEAFF
>TRBV4-1|-|-|TRBJ1-4
TGCGCCAGCAGCCAGGAAACAGGGCGGATCTTTAAAAAACTGTTTTTT
CASSQETGRIFKKLFF
>TRBV6-5|-|few|TRBJ1-5
TGTGCCAGCAGGGACTTCGAGAATCAGCCCCAGCATTTT
CASRDFENQPQHF
>TRBV19|-|-|TRBJ2-3
TGTGCCAGTAGTCCCCGGTTCACAGATACGCAGTATTTT
CASSPRFTDTQYF
>TRBV5-4|TRBD1|-|TRBJ2-5
TGTGCCAGCAGCTCCGGGACAGGGGAGACCCAGTACTTC
CASSSGTGETQYF
>TRBV6-5|TRBD1|-|TRBJ1-1
TGTGCCAGCAGATCAGGGGGAGGAGACACTGAAGCTTTCTTT
CASRSGGGDTEAFF
>TRBV2|TRBD1|-|TRBJ1-1
TGTGCCAGCTTGACAGGGAGAGGTTATGAAGCTTTCTTT
CASLTGRGYEAFF
>TRBV9|-|-|TRBJ2-5
TGTGCCAGCAGCCCTAGGGACATACCTGGGACCCAGTACTTC
CASSPRDIPGTQYF
>TRBV7-3|-|-|TRBJ1-1
TGTGCCAGCAGCCTGGACAGGAACACTGAAGCTTTCTTT
CASSLDRNTEAFF
>TRBV9|-|-|TRBJ1-2
TGTGCCAGCAGTTCCTCCCCAGGGGAAAGGAGCTACACCTTC
CASSSSPGERSYTF
>TRBV19|TRBD1|few|TRBJ1-1
TGTGCCAGTACCCTGGGGACAGCGAACACTGAAGCTTTCTTT
CASTLGTANTEAFF
>TRBV11-2|TRBD1|-|TRBJ1-6
TGTGCCAGCAGCTCCCAGGGACAGAATAATTCACCCCTCCACTTT
CASSSQGQNNSPLHF
>TRBV7-8|-|-|TRBJ2-7
TGTGCCAGCAGCCTGGCAGACGAGCAGTACTTC
CASSLADEQYF
>TRBV2|-|-|TRBJ1-4
TGTGCCAGCAGTGAAGGAGTGCCTAGTGAAAAACTGTTTTTT
CASSEGVPSEKLFF
>TRBV6-5|-|-|TRBJ1-1
TGTGCCAGCAGTTACTTAGGGGTGGCCGGGAGGACTGAAGCTTTCTTT
CASSYLGVAGRTEAFF
>TRBV18|TRBD2|-|TRBJ2-3
TGTGCCAGCTCCCCCGGACTAGCGGGAGCCCCCAGCACAGATACGCAGTATTTT
CASSPGLAGAPSTDTQYF
>TRBV5-4|TRBD1|-|TRBJ1-2
TGTGCCAGCAGCACCGGGACCCCAGGGGGTCACTATGGCTACACCTTC
CASSTGTPGGHYGYTF
>TRBV24-1|TRBD1|few|TRBJ1-2
TGTGCCACCAGTGACGAGACGGGACAGGTACTCGGCTACACCTTC
CATSDETGQVLGYTF
>TRBV28|TRBD1|-|TRBJ1-2
TGTGCCAGCAGTTTGAAGGGGGCGCTTGGCTACACCTTC
CASSLKGALGYTF
>TRBV7-8|TRBD2|once|TRBJ2-7
TGTGCCAGCAGGTCCGGGACTAGCTCCTACGAGCAGTACTTC
CASRSGTSSYEQYF
>TRBV7-3|TRBD2|-|TRBJ2-5
TGTGCCAGCAGCTTATCTGGCGGGGGGGCAGAGACCCAGTACTTC
CASSLSGGGAETQYF
>TRBV6-1|TRBD2|-|TRBJ2-3
TGTGCCAGCAGTGCGACTAGCGGGGGTTTCATGAATACGCAGTATTTT
CASSATSGGFMNTQYF
>TRBV19|-|-|TRBJ1-2
TGTGCCAGTAGTATACAAAATACAGCCAAACGTCTCTTC
CASSIQNTAKRLF
>TRBV24-1|TRBD1|-|TRBJ2-2
TGTGCCACCAGTGACCGGGACAGGGGGTCCGGGGAGCTGTTTTTT
CATSDRDRGSGELFF
>TRBV28|TRBD1|-|TRBJ2-1
TGTGCCAGCAGTATCATCCAGGGGGCCCACAATGAGCAGTTCTTC
CASSIIQGAHNEQFF
>TRBV7-9|TRBD1|-|TRBJ2-3
TGTGCCAGCCAGGGACAGGGTACAAATACGCAGTATTTT
CASQGQGTNTQYF
>TRBV5-6|TRBD1|-|TRBJ1-1
TGTGCCAGCAGCCTGGGCCCGGGACAGGGTGAAAAGATAGCTTTCTTT
CASSLGPGQGEKIAFF
>TRBV6-2/TRBV6-3|-|few|TRBJ2-7
TGTGCCAGCAGTTACTCGGGGGGAGTGAACGAGCAGTACTTC
CASSYSGGVNEQYF
>TRBV6-2/TRBV6-3|-|few|TRBJ2-7
TGTGCCAGCAGCCTCTACTACGAGCAGTACTTC
CASSLYYEQYF
>TRBV28|-|-|TRBJ2-3
TGTGCCAGCACTCGCGGGAGCACAGATACGCAGTATTTT
CASTRGSTDTQYF
>TRBV6-5|-|once|TRBJ1-2
TGTGCCAGCAGTCCGGAGGGAGGCTATGGCTACACCTTC
CASSPEGGYGYTF
>TRBV23-1|TRBD1|-|TRBJ1-6
TGCGCCAGGAGAGGGTCTGGGACAGGGATTTTAGGCAAATCACCCCTCCACTTT
CARRGSGTGILGKSPLHF
>TRBV18|-|-|TRBJ1-5
TGTGCCAGCTCACCACCGGGGCAGTATGGGCAGCCCCAGCATTTT
CASSPPGQYGQPQHF
>TRBV3-1/TRBV3-2|TRBD2|-|TRBJ2-7
TGTGCCAGCAGCCACGGGCAGCGGGGCTCCTACGAGCAGTACTTC
CASSHGQRGSYEQYF
>TRBV3-1/TRBV3-2|TRBD2|-|TRBJ2-7
TGTGCCAGCAGCCCCTCCGGGGGGGGCGTTTACGAGCAGTACTTC
CASSPSGGGVYEQYF
>TRBV6-5|-|-|TRBJ2-7
TGTGCCAGCAGTTGGACAGCACAATCCTACGAGCAGTACTTC
CASSWTAQSYEQYF
>TRBV2|TRBD1|-|TRBJ1-1
TGTGCCAGCAGCGATCTACAGGGGATTGGGGCTTTCTTT
CASSDLQGIGAFF
>TRBV20-1|TRBD2|once|TRBJ2-3
TGCAGTGCTAGTCTCGGTAGCGGGAGCACAGATACGCAGTATTTT
CSASLGSGSTDTQYF
>TRBV19|-|few|TRBJ1-5
TGTGCCAGTGCCAGTGTGGGCAGGGACAATCAGCCCCAGCATTTT
CASASVGRDNQPQHF
>TRBV2|TRBD2|-|TRBJ2-5
TGTGCCAGCGGACTAGCGGATAAAGAGACCCAGTACTTC
CASGLADKETQYF
>TRBV5-1|-|-|TRBJ2-5
TGCGCCAGCAGCTTTCAGGAGACCCAGTACTTC
CASSFQETQYF